These T cell receptor beta chains were read from a single sample in a study of CD8 T cells in Susac syndrome. Each CDR3 protein is one row after TCRdb ran MiXCR on the immunoSEQ multiplex PCR reads. The sample has roughly 250,000 distinct CDR3 sequences, roughly 95% seen once. Sequences were obtained from CD4+ T cells from PBMCs. Receptor source: a human donor with Susac syndrome. Both conserved end residues are part of each CDR3. The order of the fields is clone size, D gene, V gene, J gene, CDR3 protein, CDR3 DNA. A D gene is named only where the DNA matches it firmly. The size field is filled for only some rows; it gives once, few, many or a size class.

abundance: .
d_gene: .
v_gene: TRBV7-9
j_gene: TRBJ2-5
CDR3aa: CASSQDSQREETQYF
CDR3nt: TGTGCCAGCAGCCAGGACAGCCAGAGGGAGGAGACCCAGTACTTC

abundance: .
d_gene: TRBD2
v_gene: TRBV5-4
j_gene: TRBJ2-7
CDR3aa: CASSFGLADYFSYEQYF
CDR3nt: TGTGCCAGCAGCTTTGGGCTAGCGGATTACTTTTCCTACGAGCAGTACTTC

abundance: .
d_gene: TRBD2
v_gene: TRBV20-1
j_gene: TRBJ2-5
CDR3aa: CSARDNASGSGKTQYF
CDR3nt: TGCAGTGCTAGAGATAACGCTAGCGGGAGTGGGAAGACCCAGTACTTC

abundance: .
d_gene: .
v_gene: TRBV24-1
j_gene: TRBJ1-2
CDR3aa: CATSDPRGGGGYTF
CDR3nt: TGTGCCACCAGTGATCCAAGGGGAGGCGGAGGCTACACCTTC

abundance: .
d_gene: TRBD2
v_gene: TRBV6-6
j_gene: TRBJ2-7
CDR3aa: CASSQGTSYHEQYF
CDR3nt: TGTGCCAGCAGCCAGGGGACTAGCTACCACGAGCAGTACTTC

abundance: .
d_gene: .
v_gene: TRBV6-2/TRBV6-3
j_gene: TRBJ1-1
CDR3aa: CASSPRTVMNTEAFF
CDR3nt: TGTGCCAGCAGCCCTAGGACAGTGATGAACACTGAAGCTTTCTTT

abundance: .
d_gene: .
v_gene: TRBV5-1
j_gene: TRBJ1-1
CDR3aa: CASSSNTYSNTEAFF
CDR3nt: TGCGCCAGCAGCTCGAACACGTACTCGAACACTGAAGCTTTCTTT

abundance: once
d_gene: .
v_gene: TRBV6-1
j_gene: TRBJ2-3
CDR3aa: CASSLGRGAGTDTQYF
CDR3nt: TGTGCCAGCAGCCTAGGTCGGGGGGCCGGCACAGATACGCAGTATTTT

abundance: .
d_gene: .
v_gene: TRBV29-1
j_gene: TRBJ2-5
CDR3aa: CSSGQGGETQYF
CDR3nt: TGCAGCTCTGGACAGGGAGGGGAGACCCAGTACTTC

abundance: .
d_gene: TRBD1
v_gene: TRBV12-3/TRBV12-4
j_gene: TRBJ2-1
CDR3aa: CASRGGQVPFYNEQFF
CDR3nt: TGTGCCAGCAGGGGGGGACAGGTGCCCTTCTACAATGAGCAGTTCTTC

abundance: .
d_gene: .
v_gene: TRBV29-1
j_gene: TRBJ1-2
CDR3aa: CSETRGAPQEEGYTF
CDR3nt: TGCAGCGAGACGAGGGGGGCGCCTCAAGAAGAAGGCTACACCTTC

abundance: .
d_gene: .
v_gene: TRBV7-9
j_gene: TRBJ2-1
CDR3aa: CASSLEGYDEQFF
CDR3nt: TGTGCCAGCAGCTTAGAGGGATACGATGAGCAGTTCTTC

abundance: .
d_gene: TRBD2
v_gene: TRBV20-1
j_gene: TRBJ2-7
CDR3aa: CSARGLAGPEQYF
CDR3nt: TGCAGTGCCCGGGGGCTAGCGGGCCCCGAGCAGTACTTC

abundance: .
d_gene: .
v_gene: TRBV5-8
j_gene: TRBJ2-5
CDR3aa: CASSPRTDGETQYF
CDR3nt: TGTGCCAGCAGCCCAAGGACGGATGGGGAGACCCAGTACTTC

abundance: .
d_gene: TRBD1
v_gene: TRBV5-1
j_gene: TRBJ1-1
CDR3aa: CASSLGQGAPEAFF
CDR3nt: TGCGCCAGCAGCTTGGGGCAGGGGGCCCCTGAAGCTTTCTTT

abundance: .
d_gene: TRBD2
v_gene: TRBV29-1
j_gene: TRBJ2-5
CDR3aa: CSVALAGGGETQYF
CDR3nt: TGCAGCGTCGCACTAGCGGGAGGTGGTGAGACCCAGTACTTC

abundance: .
d_gene: .
v_gene: TRBV7-9
j_gene: TRBJ2-7
CDR3aa: CASLFPSEQYF
CDR3nt: TGTGCCAGTTTGTTCCCCTCCGAGCAGTACTTC

abundance: .
d_gene: .
v_gene: TRBV30
j_gene: TRBJ1-1
CDR3aa: CAWERDANTEAFF
CDR3nt: TGTGCCTGGGAGCGGGACGCGAACACTGAAGCTTTCTTT

abundance: .
d_gene: TRBD1
v_gene: TRBV30
j_gene: TRBJ2-5
CDR3aa: CAWSRAGGTETQYF
CDR3nt: TGTGCCTGGAGTAGGGCAGGGGGCACAGAGACCCAGTACTTC

abundance: .
d_gene: .
v_gene: TRBV29-1
j_gene: TRBJ1-2
CDR3aa: CSVERGSGIYGYTF
CDR3nt: TGCAGCGTTGAACGGGGGAGTGGGATCTATGGCTACACCTTC